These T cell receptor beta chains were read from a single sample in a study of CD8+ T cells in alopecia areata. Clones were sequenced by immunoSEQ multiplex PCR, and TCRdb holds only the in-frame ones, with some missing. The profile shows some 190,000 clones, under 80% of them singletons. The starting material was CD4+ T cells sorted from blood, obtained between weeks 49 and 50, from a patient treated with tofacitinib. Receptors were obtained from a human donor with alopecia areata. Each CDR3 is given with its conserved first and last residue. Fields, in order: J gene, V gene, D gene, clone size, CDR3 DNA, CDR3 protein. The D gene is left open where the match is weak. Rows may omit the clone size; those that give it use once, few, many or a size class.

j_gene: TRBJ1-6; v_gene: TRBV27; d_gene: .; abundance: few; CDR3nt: TGTGCCAGCAATAGTCAGGGACTTTATTCACCCCTCCACTTT; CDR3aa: CASNSQGLYSPLHF
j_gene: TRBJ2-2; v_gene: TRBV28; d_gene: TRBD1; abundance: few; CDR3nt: TGTGCCAGCAGTTTCCTCGGGACAGGCGAGAACACCGGGGAGCTGTTTTTT; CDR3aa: CASSFLGTGENTGELFF
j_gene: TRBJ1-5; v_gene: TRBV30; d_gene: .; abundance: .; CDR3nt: TGTGCCTGGAGTGTAACGGGGGCTAGCAATCAGCCCCAGCATTTT; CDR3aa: CAWSVTGASNQPQHF
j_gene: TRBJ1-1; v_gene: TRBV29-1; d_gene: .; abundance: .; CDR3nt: TGCAGCGTTGAGGACCAGACGAACACTGAAGCTTTCTTT; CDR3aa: CSVEDQTNTEAFF
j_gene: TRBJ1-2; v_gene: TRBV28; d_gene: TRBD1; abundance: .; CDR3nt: TGTGCCAGCAGAGGGGACAGCCGGACGGGCTACACCTTC; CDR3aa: CASRGDSRTGYTF
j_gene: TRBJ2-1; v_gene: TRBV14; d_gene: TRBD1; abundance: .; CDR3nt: TGTGCCAGCAGCAGACAGGGAACCTCCTACAATGAGCAGTTCTTC; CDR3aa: CASSRQGTSYNEQFF
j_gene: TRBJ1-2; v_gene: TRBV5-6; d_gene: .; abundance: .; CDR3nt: TGTGCCAGCAGCTTGAATATGGGTGGCTACACCTTC; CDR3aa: CASSLNMGGYTF
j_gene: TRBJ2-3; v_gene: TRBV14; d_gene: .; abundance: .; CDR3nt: TGTGCCAGCAGCATCACAGATACGCAGTATTTT; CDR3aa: CASSITDTQYF
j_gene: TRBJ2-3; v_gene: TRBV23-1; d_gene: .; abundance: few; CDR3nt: TGCGCCAGGTGGGCGGACACAGATACGCAGTATTTT; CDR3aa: CARWADTDTQYF
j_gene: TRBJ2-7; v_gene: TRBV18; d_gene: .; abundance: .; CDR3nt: TGTGCCAGCTCACCGGGACCCATGTACGAGCAGTACTTC; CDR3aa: CASSPGPMYEQYF
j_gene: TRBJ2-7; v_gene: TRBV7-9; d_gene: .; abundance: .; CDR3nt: TGTGCCAGCAGCCCCGGGACAAGGGGGCAGTACTTC; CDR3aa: CASSPGTRGQYF
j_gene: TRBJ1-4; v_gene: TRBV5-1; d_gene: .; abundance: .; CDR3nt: TGCGCCAGCAGCCGGGGACCCGCTCTGAATGAAAAACTGTTTTTT; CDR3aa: CASSRGPALNEKLFF